The 17 T cell receptor beta chains presented below share a single source sample, sequenced in a study of blood T cell repertoires in COVID-19 (dated by TCRdb to the early 2020s). The method was the immunoSEQ multiplex PCR assay. TCRdb stores this immuneACCESS table with in-frame sequences only. Part of the clones is absent; in the studies checked, under half of the shortfall reflects unresolved V genes, and no reason is known for the rest. This sample is represented by tens of thousands of clones; 80% to 85% of them were singletons. The leading ten clones occupy about 14% of the sample. The source material was peripheral blood. These receptors all stem from a human donor with acute or convalescent COVID-19. The donor label of this sample is uncertain.

The rearrangement uses TRBV30 and TRBJ1-1, with 7 bases matching TRBD1. The germline V gene has CDR1 GTSNPN and CDR2 SVGIG (reference sequence). V lost 4 bases, J lost 1 base, and 6 bases stayed unmatched. The CDR3 is made up of 14 amino acids. CDR3 in DNA: TGTGCCTGGAATCGCGGGACAGCGAACACTGAAGCTTTCTTT. It codes for CAWNRGTANTEAFF. The complete variable domain, with remaining parts taken from reference TRBV30 and TRBJ1-1, reads SQTIHQWPATLVQPVGSPLSLECTVEGTSNPNLYWYRQAAGRGLQLLFYSVGIGQISSEVPQNLSASRPQDRQFILSSKKLLLSDSGFYLCAWNRGTANTEAFFGQGTRLTVV.

This sequence joins TRBV28 and TRBJ1-6; 11 bases align to TRBD1. The ends lost 5 bases at V and 14 bases at J; junction bases unmatched: 11. The CDR3 is 15 amino acids. The germline V gene has CDR1 MDHEN and CDR2 SYDVKM. CDR3 amino acids: CASSPRDRGGMALHF. CDR3 sequence (DNA): TGTGCCAGCAGTCCCCGGGACAGGGGGGGGATGGCCCTCCACTTT.

The CDR3 loop is CAAEEGRQAGYGYTF. DNA for the CDR3: TGTGCCGCTGAGGAGGGGCGGCAGGCGGGCTATGGCTACACCTTC. The V call is TRBV21-1, the J call TRBJ1-2. TRBV21-1 is a known pseudogene. The CDR3 is made up of 15 amino acids.

The J gene is TRBJ2-1, the V gene TRBV5-1, with 8 nucleotides matching TRBD1. CDR1 SGHRS and CDR2 YFSETQ come from the germline V gene. This CDR3 region has 14 residues. The V and J ends lost 4 bases and 8 bases, in that order; junction bases with no gene match: 8. The CDR3 bases are TGCGCCAGCAGCCCCCAGGGGGCGAACGATGAGCAGTTCTTC. Encoded protein: CASSPQGANDEQFF.

The chain is built from TRBV27 and TRBJ1-6; no clear D gene. The CDR3 covers 14 residues. V lost 5 bases and J 6 bases, leaving 11 bases between the germline ends. Per the germline V gene, CDR1 is MNHEY and CDR2 is SMNVEV (reference sequence). CDR3 nucleotides: TGTGCCAGCAGTCCCCAGATATTTAATTCACCCCTCCACTTT. Translating it yields CASSPQIFNSPLHF.

This chain uses TRBV14 with TRBJ2-1, with 10 bases identical to TRBD2. CDR1 is SGHDN, CDR2 FVKESK, per germline. The length of the CDR3 is 18 residues. Germline trimming cut 1 base from V and 1 base from J; bases unmatched to any gene: 7. The CDR3 sequence is CASSQGSLLAGSYNEQFF. The DNA for the CDR3 is TGTGCCAGCAGCCAAGGATCATTACTAGCGGGGTCCTACAATGAGCAGTTCTTC.

This clone was seen more than once but under ten times. The chain links TRBV28 to TRBJ1-1; 10 nucleotides match TRBD1. In germline, CDR1 is MDHEN, CDR2 SYDVKM. V dropped 1 base and J dropped 0; count of bases not matched to a gene: 2. The CDR3 sequence is 16 residues long. The CDR3 DNA follows: TGTGCCAGCAGTTTATCGGGACAGGGGATGAACACTGAAGCTTTCTTT. Translation: CASSLSGQGMNTEAFF.

This clone has a single count. This chain joins TRBV7-2 and TRBJ2-3; 7 bases fit TRBD2. CDR3 length: 14 amino acids. The germline V gene encodes CDR1 SGHTA and CDR2 FQGNSA. V was clipped by 6 bases and J by 3 bases; unmatched bases: 6. The CDR3 DNA reads as TGTGCCAGCAGGGAAAGCGGGGTGACAGATACGCAGTATTTT. This gives the protein CASRESGVTDTQYF.

The chain combines TRBV6-2 or TRBV6-3 with TRBJ2-2, with D possibly being TRBD2 (6 bases). Germline CDR1 MNHEY, CDR2 SVGEGT. This CDR3 contains 14 residues. Trimming cost V 5 bases and J 4 bases, with 11 bases left between them. The CDR3 DNA sequence: TGTGCCAGCAGTCCCCACGGGGGCACCGGGGAGCTGTTTTTT. The encoded protein is CASSPHGGTGELFF.

The chain links TRBV4-2 to TRBJ2-7; TRBD1 aligns across 11 bases. The V gene's germline CDR1 is LGHNA and CDR2 YNFKEQ. Trimming removed 5 bases from V and 4 bases from J; junction bases left unmatched: 4. The CDR3 length is 14 residues. The CDR3 sequence: CASSEGQGGYEQYF. CDR3 sequence (DNA): TGTGCCAGCAGCGAGGGACAGGGGGGTTACGAGCAGTACTTC.

The chain links TRBV28 to TRBJ2-5; 10 bases agree with TRBD2. The length of the CDR3 is 16 residues. The trim removed 4 bases at V and 0 bases at J, leaving 5 bases unmatched. Germline V gene lookup returns CDR1 MDHEN and CDR2 SYDVKM. For the CDR3, the DNA is TGTGCCAGCAGTTCAGCGGGAGGGGGGTACCAAGAGACCCAGTACTTC. Protein sequence: CASSSAGGGYQETQYF.

The rearrangement uses TRBV13 and TRBJ2-5; TRBD2 agrees at 7 bases. The V gene's germline CDR1 is PRHDT and CDR2 FYEKMQ (reference sequence). The CDR3 runs 14 residues. V lost 5 bases to trimming and J lost 4 bases; unmatched junction nucleotides: 7. The CDR3 is CASSKRLALETQYF. As DNA, the CDR3 is TGTGCCAGCAGCAAAAGACTAGCCCTAGAGACCCAGTACTTC. Using reference TRBV13 and TRBJ2-5 for the parts outside the CDR3, the full variable domain is AAGVIQSPRHLIKEKRETATLKCYPIPRHDTVYWYQQGPGQDPQFLISFYEKMQSDKGSIPDRFSAQQFSDYHSELNMSSLELGDSALYFCASSKRLALETQYFGPGTRLLVL.

This sequence joins TRBV9 and TRBJ2-7; 13 positions agree with TRBD2. Trimming removed 3 bases from V and 0 bases from J; junction bases left unmatched: 3. CDR1 and CDR2 (germline): SGDLS, YYNGEE. The CDR3 totals 16 residues. DNA for the CDR3: TGTGCCAGCAGCGCAGGGACTAGCGGGACCTCCTACGAGCAGTACTTC. Its translation is CASSAGTSGTSYEQYF. Together with reference TRBV9 and TRBJ2-7, the CDR3 gives the full variable domain: DSGVTQTPKHLITATGQRVTLRCSPRSGDLSVYWYQQSLDQGLQFLIQYYNGEERAKGNILERFSAQQFPDLHSELNLSSLELGDSALYFCASSAGTSGTSYEQYFGPGTRLTVT.

The chain recombines TRBV28 with TRBJ1-3; possibly TRBD1 for D (6 bases). Germline CDR1 MDHEN, CDR2 SYDVKM. This CDR3 region has 15 residues. V was cut by 1 base and J by 8 bases, with 15 bases left in between. The CDR3 region is CASSLYAGEGDTIYF. The DNA of the CDR3 is TGTGCCAGCAGTTTATATGCGGGTGAGGGGGACACCATATATTTT. The complete variable domain, with remaining parts taken from reference TRBV28 and TRBJ1-3, reads DVKVTQSSRYLVKRTGEKVFLECVQDMDHENMFWYRQDPGLGLRLIYFSYDVKMKEKGDIPEGYSVSREKKERFSLILESASTNQTSMYLCASSLYAGEGDTIYFGEGSWLTVV.

The chain combines TRBV6-1 with TRBJ1-2; 8 bases align to TRBD1. The CDR3 loop spans 15 amino acids. Unmatched junction bases numbered 8, after V lost 2 bases and J lost 6 bases. Germline V CDR1 and CDR2: MNHNS, SASEGT. CDR3 in DNA: TGTGCCAGCAGTGAATGGCAGGGGGCGTATAATGGCTACACCTTC. This sequence encodes CASSEWQGAYNGYTF.

In DNA, the CDR3 is TGTGCCAGCAGGTTAGCGGGAGCTGGCGTGCAGTTCTTC. Its protein product is CASRLAGAGVQFF. V gene TRBV27 combines with J gene TRBJ2-1, with 9 nucleotides matching TRBD2. The CDR3 has 13 amino acids. V was clipped by 6 bases and J by 12 bases; unmatched bases: 9. From germline, CDR1 is MNHEY and CDR2 SMNVEV (reference sequence).

The chain carries TRBV11-2 and TRBJ2-7, with D unclear. The CDR3 contains 14 residues. Germline V gene data show CDR1 as SGHAT and CDR2 as FQNNGV. The germline V and J ends were trimmed by 5 bases and 5 bases, with 16 bases remaining between them. The DNA of the CDR3 is TGTGCCAGCAGCCCGGGTTGGCAATCCGACGAGCAGTACTTC. Translation gives CASSPGWQSDEQYF.